This T cell receptor (beta chain) stems from a study of technical replicates of blood from a few donors. Repertoires were generated with immunoSEQ multiplex PCR, while TCRdb's copy carries only in-frame clones and drops some. The data contain nearly 95,000 clones, almost 97% of them seen just once; the ten biggest clones take up 0.36%. Material: T cells isolated from PBMCs. This TCR was recovered from a human donor in good health.

The CDR3 DNA reads as TGTGCCAGCAGTTTCCCAGTTGGAGCTAACTATGGCTACACCTTC. This encodes CASSFPVGANYGYTF. This rearrangement joins TRBV28 to TRBJ1-2; D gene uncertain. The CDR3 length is 15 residues. Germline V gives CDR1 MDHEN, CDR2 SYDVKM. V was pared by 3 bases and J by 0 bases, with 11 bases between.